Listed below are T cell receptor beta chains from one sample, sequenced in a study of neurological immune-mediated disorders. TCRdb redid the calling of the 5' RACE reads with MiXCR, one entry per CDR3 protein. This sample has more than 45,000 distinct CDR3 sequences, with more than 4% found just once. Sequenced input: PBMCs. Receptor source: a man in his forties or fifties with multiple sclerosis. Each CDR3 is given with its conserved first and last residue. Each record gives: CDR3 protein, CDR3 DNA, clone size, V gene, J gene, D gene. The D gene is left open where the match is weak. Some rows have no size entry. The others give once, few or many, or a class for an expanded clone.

CDR3aa: CSALGQVGGTDTQYF; CDR3nt: TGCAGTGCTCTAGGACAGGTCGGGGGCACAGATACGCAGTATTTT; abundance: .; v_gene: TRBV20-1; j_gene: TRBJ2-3; d_gene: TRBD1
CDR3aa: CATSREGLGLQETQYF; CDR3nt: TGTGCCACCAGCAGAGAGGGACTCGGTCTTCAAGAGACCCAGTACTTC; abundance: many; v_gene: TRBV15; j_gene: TRBJ2-5; d_gene: .
CDR3aa: CAISESGVANEQYF; CDR3nt: TGTGCCATCAGTGAGTCCGGAGTTGCAAACGAGCAGTACTTC; abundance: many; v_gene: TRBV10-3; j_gene: TRBJ2-7; d_gene: .
CDR3aa: CASTRGGGLRTDTQYF; CDR3nt: TGTGCCAGCACCAGGGGAGGGGGCCTGCGGACAGATACGCAGTATTTT; abundance: many; v_gene: TRBV9; j_gene: TRBJ2-3; d_gene: .
CDR3aa: CASIPDLGGGGNNEQFF; CDR3nt: TGTGCCAGCATCCCGGACCTTGGGGGCGGGGGAAACAATGAGCAGTTCTTC; abundance: few; v_gene: TRBV28; j_gene: TRBJ2-1; d_gene: .
CDR3aa: CASSLGEVGQPQHF; CDR3nt: TGTGCCAGCAGCTTAGGAGAAGTAGGTCAGCCCCAGCATTTT; abundance: few; v_gene: TRBV7-9; j_gene: TRBJ1-5; d_gene: .
CDR3aa: CASSIPEGLAGEQYF; CDR3nt: TGTGCCAGCAGCATACCCGAGGGACTAGCGGGCGAGCAGTACTTC; abundance: many; v_gene: TRBV5-6; j_gene: TRBJ2-7; d_gene: TRBD2
CDR3aa: CASSRSSGNTDTQYF; CDR3nt: TGTGCCAGCAGCCGTTCTAGCGGGAACACAGATACGCAGTATTTT; abundance: many; v_gene: TRBV7-9; j_gene: TRBJ2-3; d_gene: TRBD2
CDR3aa: CSARDLGQAGSEAFF; CDR3nt: TGCAGTGCTAGAGATCTTGGGCAGGCGGGCTCTGAAGCTTTCTTT; abundance: few; v_gene: TRBV20-1; j_gene: TRBJ1-1; d_gene: .
CDR3aa: CASSGSVLDSLWQETQYF; CDR3nt: TGTGCCAGCAGTGGCTCGGTTCTTGATTCCCTCTGGCAAGAGACCCAGTACTTC; abundance: .; v_gene: TRBV28; j_gene: TRBJ2-5; d_gene: .
CDR3aa: CASSSPSGSIYEQYF; CDR3nt: TGTGCCAGCAGTTCTCCTAGCGGGAGCATCTACGAGCAGTACTTC; abundance: many; v_gene: TRBV12-3/TRBV12-4; j_gene: TRBJ2-7; d_gene: TRBD2
CDR3aa: CSVPADPSPDNEQFF; CDR3nt: TGCAGCGTCCCGGCGGACCCCTCGCCGGACAATGAGCAGTTCTTC; abundance: few; v_gene: TRBV29-1; j_gene: TRBJ2-1; d_gene: .
CDR3aa: CATSMESGSSYEQYF; CDR3nt: TGTGCCACCAGCATGGAAAGCGGGTCCTCCTACGAGCAGTACTTC; abundance: medium-sized; v_gene: TRBV15; j_gene: TRBJ2-7; d_gene: .
CDR3aa: CASSPARGGTGELFF; CDR3nt: TGCGCCAGCAGCCCGGCGCGGGGGGGCACCGGGGAGCTGTTTTTT; abundance: many; v_gene: TRBV5-1; j_gene: TRBJ2-2; d_gene: TRBD2
CDR3aa: CASSLRGQGDQTQYF; CDR3nt: TGTGCCAGCAGCTTAAGGGGGCAGGGCGACCAGACCCAGTACTTC; abundance: many; v_gene: TRBV11-3; j_gene: TRBJ2-5; d_gene: TRBD1
CDR3aa: CASSLVGGDRIRQETQYF; CDR3nt: TGTGCCAGCAGCTTGGTGGGGGGAGACAGGATAAGACAAGAGACCCAGTACTTC; abundance: many; v_gene: TRBV5-6; j_gene: TRBJ2-5; d_gene: .
CDR3aa: CASSSPSSGGPYNEQFF; CDR3nt: TGTGCCAGCAGTTCCCCATCTAGCGGGGGGCCTTACAATGAGCAGTTCTTC; abundance: many; v_gene: TRBV28; j_gene: TRBJ2-1; d_gene: TRBD2
CDR3aa: CSVELTSAGELFF; CDR3nt: TGCAGCGTTGAACTAACTAGCGCCGGGGAGCTGTTTTTT; abundance: many; v_gene: TRBV29-1; j_gene: TRBJ2-2; d_gene: TRBD2
CDR3aa: CASSFSPQGESPLHF; CDR3nt: TGTGCCAGCAGTTTCTCCCCGCAGGGAGAATCACCCCTCCACTTT; abundance: .; v_gene: TRBV6-5; j_gene: TRBJ1-6; d_gene: .
CDR3aa: CASSFGGTASNYGYTF; CDR3nt: TGTGCCAGCAGTTTCGGGGGGACTGCTTCCAACTATGGCTACACCTTC; abundance: many; v_gene: TRBV12-3/TRBV12-4; j_gene: TRBJ1-2; d_gene: .
CDR3aa: CSARADVYYGYTF; CDR3nt: TGCAGTGCTAGAGCGGACGTGTACTATGGCTACACCTTC; abundance: many; v_gene: TRBV20-1; j_gene: TRBJ1-2; d_gene: .
CDR3aa: CSARDTQRETQYF; CDR3nt: TGCAGTGCTAGAGATACGCAGCGGGAGACCCAGTACTTC; abundance: many; v_gene: TRBV20-1; j_gene: TRBJ2-5; d_gene: .
CDR3aa: CASSEDQGGWDEQFF; CDR3nt: TGTGCCAGCAGTGAAGATCAGGGAGGATGGGATGAGCAGTTCTTC; abundance: many; v_gene: TRBV6-1; j_gene: TRBJ2-1; d_gene: .
CDR3aa: CASSVGGRVHEQFF; CDR3nt: TGTGCCAGCAGCGTAGGGGGCAGGGTCCATGAGCAGTTCTTC; abundance: many; v_gene: TRBV9; j_gene: TRBJ2-1; d_gene: .
CDR3aa: CASSYFGTLGTEAFF; CDR3nt: TGTGCCAGCAGTTACTTCGGGACCCTCGGCACTGAAGCTTTCTTT; abundance: many; v_gene: TRBV6-5; j_gene: TRBJ1-1; d_gene: .
CDR3aa: CASSLTGTYEQYF; CDR3nt: TGTGCCAGCAGCTTAACAGGTACCTACGAGCAGTACTTC; abundance: many; v_gene: TRBV7-9; j_gene: TRBJ2-7; d_gene: .
CDR3aa: CASSLGLAGDYEQYF; CDR3nt: TGTGCCAGCAGCCTGGGACTAGCGGGAGACTACGAGCAGTACTTC; abundance: few; v_gene: TRBV28; j_gene: TRBJ2-7; d_gene: TRBD2
CDR3aa: CASSLRQGDQPQHF; CDR3nt: TGTGCCAGCAGTCTTCGACAGGGGGATCAGCCCCAGCATTTT; abundance: many; v_gene: TRBV6-5; j_gene: TRBJ1-5; d_gene: TRBD1
CDR3aa: CASSYGGLVVEAFF; CDR3nt: TGTGCCAGCAGTTACGGCGGGCTGGTCGTTGAAGCTTTCTTT; abundance: few; v_gene: TRBV6-5; j_gene: TRBJ1-1; d_gene: .
CDR3aa: CASSQFQGISTDTQYF; CDR3nt: TGTGCCAGCAGCCAATTCCAGGGAATCAGCACAGATACGCAGTATTTT; abundance: .; v_gene: TRBV3-1; j_gene: TRBJ2-3; d_gene: .
CDR3aa: CASSQEWGDTDTQYF; CDR3nt: TGTGCCAGCAGCCAGGAGTGGGGGGACACAGATACGCAGTATTTT; abundance: few; v_gene: TRBV6-5; j_gene: TRBJ2-3; d_gene: .
CDR3aa: CASSSTEDPYNEQFF; CDR3nt: TGCGCCAGCAGCTCGACTGAAGACCCCTACAATGAGCAGTTCTTC; abundance: many; v_gene: TRBV5-1; j_gene: TRBJ2-1; d_gene: .
CDR3aa: CASSVAAGGYEQYF; CDR3nt: TGTGCCAGCAGCGTAGCGGCGGGAGGCTACGAGCAGTACTTC; abundance: .; v_gene: TRBV9; j_gene: TRBJ2-7; d_gene: TRBD2
CDR3aa: CASSLARDEQFF; CDR3nt: TGCGCCAGCAGCTTGGCTCGCGATGAGCAGTTCTTC; abundance: many; v_gene: TRBV5-1; j_gene: TRBJ2-1; d_gene: .
CDR3aa: CASSLRLAETQYF; CDR3nt: TGTGCCAGCAGCTTACGACTAGCGGAGACCCAGTACTTC; abundance: few; v_gene: TRBV7-8; j_gene: TRBJ2-5; d_gene: TRBD2
CDR3aa: CASSYGTDEAFF; CDR3nt: TGTGCCAGCAGCTACGGGACAGATGAAGCTTTCTTT; abundance: many; v_gene: TRBV5-5; j_gene: TRBJ1-1; d_gene: TRBD1
CDR3aa: CASSVRGLAGRDTQYF; CDR3nt: TGTGCCAGCAGCGTTCGAGGGTTGGCCGGCCGGGATACGCAGTATTTT; abundance: many; v_gene: TRBV9; j_gene: TRBJ2-3; d_gene: .
CDR3aa: CASSLALSSGETQYF; CDR3nt: TGTGCCAGCAGCTTAGCGCTGTCGTCCGGGGAGACCCAGTACTTC; abundance: many; v_gene: TRBV7-2; j_gene: TRBJ2-5; d_gene: .
CDR3aa: CASSPLESSYEQYF; CDR3nt: TGTGCCAGCAGCCCGTTAGAGAGCTCCTACGAGCAGTACTTC; abundance: many; v_gene: TRBV3-1; j_gene: TRBJ2-7; d_gene: .
CDR3aa: CSGAGGLREQFF; CDR3nt: TGCAGCGGAGCGGGGGGGCTCAGGGAGCAGTTCTTC; abundance: many; v_gene: TRBV20-1; j_gene: TRBJ2-1; d_gene: TRBD2
CDR3aa: CASSGLAGFSYEQYF; CDR3nt: TGTGCCAGCAGTGGACTAGCGGGATTCTCCTACGAGCAGTACTTC; abundance: .; v_gene: TRBV12-3/TRBV12-4; j_gene: TRBJ2-7; d_gene: TRBD2
CDR3aa: CSASGTGTSYNEQFF; CDR3nt: TGCAGTGCTAGTGGGACAGGGACCTCCTACAATGAGCAGTTCTTC; abundance: many; v_gene: TRBV20-1; j_gene: TRBJ2-1; d_gene: TRBD1
CDR3aa: CASSLWGYVDQPQHF; CDR3nt: TGCGCCAGCAGCTTATGGGGCTATGTGGATCAGCCCCAGCATTTT; abundance: many; v_gene: TRBV5-1; j_gene: TRBJ1-5; d_gene: .
CDR3aa: CASRRGTGGTDTQYF; CDR3nt: TGTGCCAGCAGACGCGGCACAGGGGGCACAGATACGCAGTATTTT; abundance: many; v_gene: TRBV28; j_gene: TRBJ2-3; d_gene: TRBD1
CDR3aa: CSVEDGTDTGELFF; CDR3nt: TGCAGCGTTGAAGATGGGACAGACACCGGGGAGCTGTTTTTT; abundance: .; v_gene: TRBV29-1; j_gene: TRBJ2-2; d_gene: TRBD1
CDR3aa: CSARADRPNTEAFF; CDR3nt: TGCAGTGCTAGGGCGGACAGGCCAAACACTGAAGCTTTCTTT; abundance: many; v_gene: TRBV20-1; j_gene: TRBJ1-1; d_gene: TRBD1
CDR3aa: CSAPWEGTSGEVAYEQYF; CDR3nt: TGCAGTGCTCCCTGGGAAGGGACTAGCGGGGAGGTGGCCTACGAGCAGTACTTC; abundance: many; v_gene: TRBV20-1; j_gene: TRBJ2-7; d_gene: TRBD2
CDR3aa: CSAGHGTAYNSPLHF; CDR3nt: TGCAGTGCGGGACATGGGACGGCCTATAATTCACCCCTCCACTTT; abundance: .; v_gene: TRBV20-1; j_gene: TRBJ1-6; d_gene: .
CDR3aa: CASSQVTGDGYTF; CDR3nt: TGCGCCAGCAGCCAAGTGACAGGGGATGGCTACACCTTC; abundance: many; v_gene: TRBV4-1; j_gene: TRBJ1-2; d_gene: TRBD1
CDR3aa: CASSLAPVENEKLFF; CDR3nt: TGCGCCAGCAGCTTGGCCCCGGTGGAAAATGAAAAACTGTTTTTT; abundance: many; v_gene: TRBV5-1; j_gene: TRBJ1-4; d_gene: .
CDR3aa: CASSLQGTRETQYF; CDR3nt: TGTGCCAGCAGCTTACAGGGGACCAGGGAGACCCAGTACTTC; abundance: many; v_gene: TRBV7-9; j_gene: TRBJ2-5; d_gene: .
CDR3aa: CSARVLAEGHEQYF; CDR3nt: TGCAGTGCTAGAGTGCTGGCGGAGGGCCACGAGCAGTACTTC; abundance: many; v_gene: TRBV20-1; j_gene: TRBJ2-7; d_gene: .
CDR3aa: CSARKEPYNEQFF; CDR3nt: TGCAGTGCGAGAAAAGAACCTTACAATGAGCAGTTCTTC; abundance: .; v_gene: TRBV20-1; j_gene: TRBJ2-1; d_gene: .
CDR3aa: CSERKHATDTQYF; CDR3nt: TGCAGTGAACGGAAGCACGCCACAGATACGCAGTATTTT; abundance: .; v_gene: TRBV20-1; j_gene: TRBJ2-3; d_gene: .
CDR3aa: CSVEGGLGGSYTQYF; CDR3nt: TGCAGCGTTGAAGGTGGTCTCGGTGGGAGTTATACGCAGTATTTT; abundance: many; v_gene: TRBV29-1; j_gene: TRBJ2-3; d_gene: .
CDR3aa: CASSRSGTTRTDTQYF; CDR3nt: TGTGCCAGCAGTCGGAGCGGGACCACTCGCACAGATACGCAGTATTTT; abundance: few; v_gene: TRBV3-1; j_gene: TRBJ2-3; d_gene: TRBD2
CDR3aa: CSAGQGREAQYF; CDR3nt: TGCAGTGCTGGTCAGGGACGGGAGGCCCAGTACTTC; abundance: many; v_gene: TRBV20-1; j_gene: TRBJ2-5; d_gene: TRBD2
CDR3aa: CASSLLAGEQYF; CDR3nt: TGTGCCAGCAGTTTACTCGCGGGCGAGCAGTACTTC; abundance: many; v_gene: TRBV12-3/TRBV12-4; j_gene: TRBJ2-7; d_gene: .
CDR3aa: CASSLSTGANVLTF; CDR3nt: TGTGCCAGCAGTTTATCGACCGGGGCCAACGTCCTGACTTTC; abundance: many; v_gene: TRBV27; j_gene: TRBJ2-6; d_gene: .
CDR3aa: CAISAQANTGELFF; CDR3nt: TGTGCCATCAGTGCTCAGGCGAACACCGGGGAGCTGTTTTTT; abundance: .; v_gene: TRBV10-3; j_gene: TRBJ2-2; d_gene: .